The 20 T cell receptor beta chains below were found in one sample sequenced in a study of T cell responses to AZD1222 COVID-19 vaccine. Here immunoSEQ multiplex PCR was the method, and the copy in TCRdb shows in-frame clones only, minus some. The sample holds tens of thousands of clones, over 75% seen once. The material sequenced was peripheral blood, taken on day 0 of AZD1222 vaccination. Every receptor here comes from an adult in good health.

In its sample, this clone was seen once. This sequence joins TRBV2 and TRBJ1-2; no clear D gene. The germline V and J ends were trimmed by 3 bases and 0 bases, with 8 bases remaining between them. The CDR3 sequence is 14 residues long. CDR1 and CDR2 (germline): SNHLY, FYNNEI. The CDR3: CASSDKGSNYGYTF. The CDR3 DNA follows: TGTGCCAGCAGTGATAAGGGATCTAACTATGGCTACACCTTC.

This clone was observed a single time. This chain connects TRBV7-2 to TRBJ2-2; D gene ambiguous. The germline V gene encodes CDR1 SGHTA and CDR2 FQGNSA. Trimming took 4 bases from V and 1 from J, leaving 10 bases between them. This CDR3 is built from 15 residues. The CDR3, as DNA: TGTGCCAGCAGCTCCGACTGGCGGAACACCGGGGAGCTGTTTTTT. The encoded protein is CASSSDWRNTGELFF.

The gene calls are TRBV3-1 (or the pseudogene TRBV3-2) and TRBJ2-2; 7 positions agree with TRBD1. This CDR3 comprises 15 residues. Germline V gives CDR1 LGHDT, CDR2 YNNKEL (reference sequence). J lost 13 bases, V lost 4 bases, and 15 bases had no gene match. The CDR3: CASSPSPGQPKSLFF. DNA for the CDR3: TGTGCCAGCAGCCCAAGTCCGGGACAGCCGAAGTCGCTGTTTTTT.

The DNA for the CDR3 is TGTGCCAGCAGTGATCCGGGACAGGGATTTCCCTACGAGCAGTACTTC. As protein: CASSDPGQGFPYEQYF. The V call is TRBV6-1, the J call TRBJ2-7; 9 bases map to TRBD1. The germline CDR1 and CDR2 sequences are MNHNS and SASEGT. This CDR3 has 16 amino acids. The junction had 8 bases not matched to a gene; V was cut back by 3 bases and J by 2 bases.

The V gene is TRBV7-6, the J gene TRBJ1-1, with D maybe TRBD1 (6 bases). Germline V gene sequence: CDR1 SGHVS, CDR2 FNYEAQ. CDR3 size: 17 residues. V dropped 5 bases and J dropped 3 bases, with 22 bases sitting between them. The CDR3: CASSPMDDRIGYTEAFF. DNA for the CDR3: TGTGCCAGCAGCCCGATGGACGACAGGATCGGGTACACTGAAGCTTTCTTT. The entire variable domain, with the rest obtained from reference TRBV7-6 and TRBJ1-1, is as follows: GAGVSQSPRYKVTKRGQDVALRCDPISGHVSLYWYRQALGQGPEFLTYFNYEAQQDKSGLPNDRFSAERPEGSISTLTIQRTEQRDSAMYRCASSPMDDRIGYTEAFFGQGTRLTVV.

This clone appeared a few times. The chain links TRBV7-9 to TRBJ1-2; 8 bases map to TRBD1. The J segment lost 3 bases and the V segment lost 2 bases, leaving 5 bases of the junction unmatched. Germline loops: CDR1 SEHNR, CDR2 FQNEAQ (reference sequence). The length of the CDR3 is 15 residues. The CDR3 region is CASSLRTGRDYGYTF. CDR3 sequence (DNA): TGTGCCAGCAGCTTACGGACAGGGAGGGACTATGGCTACACCTTC.

This clone is a singleton in its sample. The chain links TRBV18 to TRBJ1-2, with D perhaps TRBD1 (5 bases). Trimming stripped 3 bases from V and 7 bases from J, with 12 bases between. Germline CDR1 KGHSH, CDR2 LQKENI. The CDR3 spans 13 residues. The CDR3 DNA reads as TGTGCCAGCTCACCTTGGTCAGGGAGTGGCTACACCTTC. It yields the protein CASSPWSGSGYTF. The variable domain in full, with the rest retrieved from reference TRBV18 and TRBJ1-2, is NAGVMQNPRHLVRRRGQEARLRCSPMKGHSHVYWYRQLPEEGLKFMVYLQKENIIDESGMPKERFSAEFPKEGPSILRIQQVVRGDSAAYFCASSPWSGSGYTFGSGTRLTVV.

V gene TRBV19 combines with J gene TRBJ1-2; no definite D call. The V gene's germline CDR1 is LNHDA and CDR2 SQIVND (reference sequence). With 4 bases removed from V and 3 bases from J, the gap between germline ends came to 15 bases. The CDR3 runs to 15 residues. The CDR3: CASSKSWQPDYGYTF. The CDR3 bases are TGTGCCAGTAGTAAGTCTTGGCAGCCAGACTATGGCTACACCTTC.

The chain joins TRBV19 to TRBJ2-7; TRBD1 is a possible D gene (5 bases). The CDR3 sequence is 13 residues long. The V gene lost 4 bases and the J gene lost 7 bases, with 14 bases spanning the gap. Per the germline V gene, CDR1 is LNHDA and CDR2 is SQIVND (reference sequence). In DNA, the CDR3 is TGTGCCAGTAGTACACAGGCCCTCGGAGAGCAGTACTTC. Translation: CASSTQALGEQYF.

The V call is TRBV3-1 (or the pseudogene TRBV3-2), the J call TRBJ1-2; 10 positions match TRBD1. Germline-derived CDR1 and CDR2 are LGHDT and YNNKEL (reference sequence). Trimming at V came to 5 bases and at J to 7 bases, leaving 7 bases not matched to a gene. The CDR3 spans 14 residues. CDR3 in amino acids: CASSWGTGETGYTF. Written as DNA, the CDR3 is TGTGCCAGCAGCTGGGGGACAGGGGAGACTGGCTACACCTTC.

The V gene is TRBV6-2 or TRBV6-3, the J gene TRBJ2-1, with D maybe TRBD1 (5 bases). V was cut by 2 bases and J by 4 bases, with 9 bases left in between. Germline loops: CDR1 MNHEY, CDR2 SVGEGT. There are 14 residues in the CDR3. The CDR3, as DNA: TGTGCCAGCAGTTACGGGGCAGCGTACAATGAGCAGTTCTTC. It translates to CASSYGAAYNEQFF.

V usage is TRBV3-1 (or the pseudogene TRBV3-2) and J usage is TRBJ2-2, with TRBD1 matching over 8 bases. Germline CDR1 is LGHDT and CDR2 is YNNKEL (reference sequence). The CDR3 length is 14 residues. The V segment lost 4 bases and the J segment 6 bases; nucleotides outside the gene matches: 4. In DNA form, the CDR3 reads TGTGCCAGCAGCCTAGAGGACAGGGCCGGGGAGCTGTTTTTT. Translating it yields CASSLEDRAGELFF.

The J gene is TRBJ2-2, the V gene TRBV30; no clear D. This CDR3 has 13 residues. The V gene's germline CDR1 is GTSNPN and CDR2 SVGIG (reference sequence). V was clipped by 0 bases and J by 3 bases, with 5 bases between them. DNA for the CDR3: TGTGCCTGGAGTGTTGGGGACACCGGGGAGCTGTTTTTT. Amino acids: CAWSVGDTGELFF.

This clone was picked up a small number of times. The chain links TRBV5-6 to TRBJ1-4, with D hard to call. Germline loops: CDR1 SGHDT, CDR2 YYEEEE. The CDR3 covers 14 residues. The V end lost 2 bases, the J end lost 6 bases, and 11 bases lay between the germline ends. The CDR3 coding sequence is TGTGCCAGCAGCTTATTTGTTAGAGATGAAAAACTGTTTTTT. Translated: CASSLFVRDEKLFF. The complete variable domain, with remaining parts taken from reference TRBV5-6 and TRBJ1-4, reads DAGVTQSPTHLIKTRGQQVTLRCSPKSGHDTVSWYQQALGQGPQFIFQYYEEEERQRGNFPDRFSGHQFPNYSSELNVNALLLGDSALYLCASSLFVRDEKLFFGSGTQLSVL.

The chain joins TRBV3-1 (or the pseudogene TRBV3-2) to TRBJ2-7; the D gene is possibly TRBD2 (6 bases). Trimming removed 8 bases from V and 5 bases from J, with 7 bases in between. This CDR3 spans 10 amino acids. The V gene's germline CDR1 is LGHDT and CDR2 YNNKEL (reference sequence). The CDR3 nucleotides are TGTGCCAGCGAGCGGGACGAGCAGTACTTC. Its protein is CASERDEQYF.

The J gene is TRBJ2-5, the V gene TRBV5-1; 7 bases map to TRBD1. V shed 5 bases and J 5 bases; nucleotides not matched to a gene: 3. CDR3 length equals 12 residues. CDR1 is SGHRS, CDR2 YFSETQ, per germline. The CDR3 region is CASRLTGETQYF. Written as DNA, the CDR3 is TGCGCCAGCAGGTTGACAGGGGAGACCCAGTACTTC.

The CDR3: CASSTTSVYEQYF. The CDR3 DNA sequence: TGTGCCAGCAGTACGACTAGCGTCTACGAGCAGTACTTC. The chain employs TRBV28 and TRBJ2-7, with 8 bases lining up with TRBD2. In germline, CDR1 is MDHEN, CDR2 SYDVKM. V lost 5 bases, J lost 3 bases, and 3 bases stayed unmatched. This CDR3 is built from 13 residues. The full variable domain, in which reference TRBV28 and TRBJ2-7 provide the parts outside the CDR3, is DVKVTQSSRYLVKRTGEKVFLECVQDMDHENMFWYRQDPGLGLRLIYFSYDVKMKEKGDIPEGYSVSREKKERFSLILESASTNQTSMYLCASSTTSVYEQYFGPGTRLTVT.

The J gene is TRBJ1-1, the V gene TRBV27, with 8 positions matching TRBD1. V lost 6 bases, J lost 3 bases, and 15 bases stayed unmatched. This CDR3 has 17 residues. CDR1 and CDR2 from the germline V gene are MNHEY and SMNVEV (reference sequence). The CDR3 DNA is TGTGCCAGCAGGGTAGGACAGGGAGGGTTTTCGTACACTGAAGCTTTCTTT. Its protein product is CASRVGQGGFSYTEAFF.

This clone was detected only once. V gene TRBV27 combines with J gene TRBJ2-7; 10 bases map to TRBD2. The CDR3 spans 14 residues. CDR1 is MNHEY and CDR2 is SMNVEV in the germline V gene (reference sequence). Unmatched junction bases numbered 5, after V lost 6 bases and J lost 3 bases. CDR3 sequence reads: CASRERGGHYEQYF. Written as DNA, the CDR3 is TGTGCCAGCAGGGAGCGGGGGGGACACTACGAGCAGTACTTC.

The chain is built from TRBV2 and TRBJ1-5; D is possibly TRBD1 (6 bases). The V end lost 6 bases, the J end lost 3 bases, and 18 bases lay between the germline ends. There are 16 residues in the CDR3. CDR1 and CDR2 from the germline V gene are SNHLY and FYNNEI. CDR3 residues: CASRGRGGGINQPQHF. CDR3 coding DNA: TGTGCCAGCAGAGGCCGTGGAGGGGGAATCAATCAGCCCCAGCATTTT. The whole variable domain, filled in from reference TRBV2 and TRBJ1-5, reads EPEVTQTPSHQVTQMGQEVILRCVPISNHLYFYWYRQILGQKVEFLVSFYNNEISEKSEIFDDQFSVERPDGSNFTLKIRSTKLEDSAMYFCASRGRGGGINQPQHFGDGTRLSIL.